Described below is a single T cell receptor (beta chain) sequence and its context. What it binds is unknown. This record belongs to a study of cytomegalovirus exposure and HLA in healthy donors. For the study at large: Within an early data release were around 80 million unique TCRs drawn from HLA-typed donors. Study-level results: Several of the most significant clusters appeared linked to common viral pathogens, based on a later analysis. The study recorded 164 TCR beta chains that were cytomegalovirus-associated.

The study ran its PCR with 60 Vbeta and 13 Jbeta primers. Sequencing used immunoSEQ multiplex PCR; TCRdb keeps in-frame clones, though not all of them. The data contain some 200,000 clones, about 80% of them seen just once; the ten biggest clones take up about 2.2%. The specimen sequenced was PBMCs. This clonotype originated in a woman aged 25 to 39 in good health and CMV-seronegative.

The CDR3 DNA reads as TGTGCCAGCAAGACAGGGATCGCTTCTGGGGCCAACGTCCTGACTTTC. Protein sequence: CASKTGIASGANVLTF. The chain uses TRBV2 and TRBJ2-6, with TRBD1 identical over 7 bases. J gave up 1 base and V 7 bases, and 7 bases lay outside the gene matches. The CDR3 extends over 16 amino acids. CDR1 and CDR2 from the germline V gene are SNHLY and FYNNEI. The variable domain in full, with the rest retrieved from reference TRBV2 and TRBJ2-6, is EPEVTQTPSHQVTQMGQEVILRCVPISNHLYFYWYRQILGQKVEFLVSFYNNEISEKSEIFDDQFSVERPDGSNFTLKIRSTKLEDSAMYFCASKTGIASGANVLTFGAGSRLTVL.